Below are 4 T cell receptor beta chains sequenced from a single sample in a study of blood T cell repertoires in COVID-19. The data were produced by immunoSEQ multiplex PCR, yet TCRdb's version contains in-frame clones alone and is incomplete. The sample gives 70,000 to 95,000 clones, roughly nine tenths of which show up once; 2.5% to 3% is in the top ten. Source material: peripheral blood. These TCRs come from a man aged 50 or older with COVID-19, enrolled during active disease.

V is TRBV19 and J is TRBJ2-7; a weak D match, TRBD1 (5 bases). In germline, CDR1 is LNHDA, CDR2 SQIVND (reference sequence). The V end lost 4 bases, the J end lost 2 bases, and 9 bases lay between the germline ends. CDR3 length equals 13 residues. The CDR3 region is CASSTRTTYEQYF. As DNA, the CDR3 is TGTGCCAGTAGTACCCGGACAACCTACGAGCAGTACTTC.

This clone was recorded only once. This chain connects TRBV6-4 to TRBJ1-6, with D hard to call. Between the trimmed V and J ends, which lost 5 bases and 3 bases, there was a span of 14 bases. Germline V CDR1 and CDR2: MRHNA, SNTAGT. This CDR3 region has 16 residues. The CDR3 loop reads CASSSKAGDYNSPLHF. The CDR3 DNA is TGTGCCAGCAGTTCTAAAGCAGGTGACTATAATTCACCCCTCCACTTT.

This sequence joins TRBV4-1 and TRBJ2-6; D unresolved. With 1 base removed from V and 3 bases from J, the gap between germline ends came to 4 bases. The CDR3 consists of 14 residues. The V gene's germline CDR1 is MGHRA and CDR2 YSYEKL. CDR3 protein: CASSQAGGANVLTF. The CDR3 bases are TGCGCCAGCAGCCAAGCCGGTGGGGCCAACGTCCTGACTTTC.

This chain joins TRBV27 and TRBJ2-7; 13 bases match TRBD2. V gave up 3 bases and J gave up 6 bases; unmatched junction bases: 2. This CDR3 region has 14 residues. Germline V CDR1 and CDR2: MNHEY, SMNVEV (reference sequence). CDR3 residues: CASSFTSGGGEQYF. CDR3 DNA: TGTGCCAGCAGTTTCACTAGCGGGGGGGGCGAGCAGTACTTC.